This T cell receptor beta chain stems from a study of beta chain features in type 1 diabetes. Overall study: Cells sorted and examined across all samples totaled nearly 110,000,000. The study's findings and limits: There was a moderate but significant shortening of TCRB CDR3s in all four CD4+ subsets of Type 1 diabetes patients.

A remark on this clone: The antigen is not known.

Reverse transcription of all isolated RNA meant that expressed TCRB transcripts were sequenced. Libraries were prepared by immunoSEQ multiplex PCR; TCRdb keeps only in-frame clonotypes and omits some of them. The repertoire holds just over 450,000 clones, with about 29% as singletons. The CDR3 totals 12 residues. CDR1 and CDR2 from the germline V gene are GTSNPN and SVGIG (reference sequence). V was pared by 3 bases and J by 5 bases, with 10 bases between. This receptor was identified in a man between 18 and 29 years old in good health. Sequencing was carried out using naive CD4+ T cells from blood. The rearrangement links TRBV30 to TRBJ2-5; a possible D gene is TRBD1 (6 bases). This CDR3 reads CAWSRGSETQYF. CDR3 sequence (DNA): TGTGCCTGGAGCAGGGGATCGGAGACCCAGTACTTC.